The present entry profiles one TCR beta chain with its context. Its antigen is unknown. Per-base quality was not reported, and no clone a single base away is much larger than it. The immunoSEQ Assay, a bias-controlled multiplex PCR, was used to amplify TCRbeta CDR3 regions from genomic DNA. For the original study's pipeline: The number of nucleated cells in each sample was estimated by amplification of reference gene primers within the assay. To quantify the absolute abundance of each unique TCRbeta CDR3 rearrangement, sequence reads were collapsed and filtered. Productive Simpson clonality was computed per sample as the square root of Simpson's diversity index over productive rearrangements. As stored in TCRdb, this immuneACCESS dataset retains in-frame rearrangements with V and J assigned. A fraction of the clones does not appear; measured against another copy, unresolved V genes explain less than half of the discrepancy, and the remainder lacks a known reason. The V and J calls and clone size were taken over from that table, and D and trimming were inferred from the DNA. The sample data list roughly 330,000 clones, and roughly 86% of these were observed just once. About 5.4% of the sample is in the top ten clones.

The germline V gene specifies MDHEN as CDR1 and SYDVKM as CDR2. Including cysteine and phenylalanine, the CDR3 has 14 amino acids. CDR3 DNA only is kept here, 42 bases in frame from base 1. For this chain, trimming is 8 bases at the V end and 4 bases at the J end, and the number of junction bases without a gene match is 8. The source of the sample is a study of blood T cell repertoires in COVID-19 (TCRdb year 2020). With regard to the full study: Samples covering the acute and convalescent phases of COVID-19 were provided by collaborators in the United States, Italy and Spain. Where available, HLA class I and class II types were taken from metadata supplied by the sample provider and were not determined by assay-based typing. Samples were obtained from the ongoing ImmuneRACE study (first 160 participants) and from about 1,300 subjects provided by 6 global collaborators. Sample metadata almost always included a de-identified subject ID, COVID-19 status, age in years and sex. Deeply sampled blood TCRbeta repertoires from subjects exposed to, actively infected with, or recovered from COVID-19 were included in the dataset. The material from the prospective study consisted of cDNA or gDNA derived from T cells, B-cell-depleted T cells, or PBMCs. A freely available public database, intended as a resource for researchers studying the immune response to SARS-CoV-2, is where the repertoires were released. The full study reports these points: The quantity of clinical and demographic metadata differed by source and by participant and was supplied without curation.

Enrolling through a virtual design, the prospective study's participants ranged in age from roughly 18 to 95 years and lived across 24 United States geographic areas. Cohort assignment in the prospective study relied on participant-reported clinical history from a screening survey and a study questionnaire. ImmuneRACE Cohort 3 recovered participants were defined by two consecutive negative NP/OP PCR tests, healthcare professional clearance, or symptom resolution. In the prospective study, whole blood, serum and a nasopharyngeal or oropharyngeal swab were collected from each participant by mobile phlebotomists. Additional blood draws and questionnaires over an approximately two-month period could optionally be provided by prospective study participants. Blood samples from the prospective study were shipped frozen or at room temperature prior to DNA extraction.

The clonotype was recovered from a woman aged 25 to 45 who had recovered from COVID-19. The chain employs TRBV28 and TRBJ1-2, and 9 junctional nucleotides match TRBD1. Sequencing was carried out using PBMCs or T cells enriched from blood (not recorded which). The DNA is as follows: TGTGCCAGCGGGACTACAGGGGGCCTCTATGGCTACACCTTC. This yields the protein CASGTTGGLYGYTF.